Reported below is one T cell receptor beta chain. Assay: immunoSEQ multiplex PCR; the TCRdb copy retains only in-frame clones and omits some. The sample lists about 14,000 clones, over 60% occurring once. The data were obtained in a study of graft-versus-host responses after intestinal transplantation. Processing was applied to graft tissue in order to liberate intraepithelial and lamina propria lymphocytes. The CDR3 length is 17 residues. V lost 4 bases and J lost 5, with 23 bases in between. Per germline, CDR1 LGHNA and CDR2 YSLEER. This TCR derives from a human patient who received an intestinal transplant, so some T cells may come from the graft donor. The specimen comprised ileum tissue, sampled roughly 26 days after intestinal transplant. The chain uses TRBV4-3 and TRBJ1-1, with D maybe TRBD1 (6 bases). The CDR3 sequence: CASSPHPPNRVITEAFF. In nucleotides, the CDR3 is TGCGCCAGCAGCCCCCATCCCCCTAACAGGGTAATAACTGAAGCTTTCTTT.